This T cell receptor beta chain originates from a study of blood T cell repertoires in COVID-19. Background on the study: From the United States, Italy and Spain came samples of acute and convalescent COVID-19. T cells, B-cell-depleted T cells, or PBMCs provided the cDNA or gDNA that served as material.

Participants spanned ages about 18 to 90 years and resided in about 25 US areas. TCRdb keeps only in-frame clones here, not all; method: immunoSEQ multiplex PCR. The data contain 190,000 or so clones, around four fifths of them seen just once; the ten biggest clones take up roughly 12%. The sequence derives from a man aged 35 to 55 who had recovered from COVID-19. The sample was PBMCs or T cells enriched from blood (not recorded which).

CDR3 in amino acids: CASSLAGVGTDTQYF. CDR3 coding DNA: TGTGCCAGCAGTTTGGCAGGGGTTGGTACAGATACGCAGTATTTT. The gene calls are TRBV28 and TRBJ2-3, with D possibly matching TRBD1 (6 bases). V was trimmed by 3 bases and J by 3 bases, leaving 13 bases between them. The CDR3 spans 15 residues. Germline V lookup: CDR1 MDHEN, CDR2 SYDVKM.